A single sample is the source of the 19 T cell receptor beta chains below, sequenced in a study of T cell repertoires in cytomegalovirus infection. TCRdb re-analysed the reads in MiXCR, keeping a single row per CDR3 protein. The sample records about 490,000 distinct CDR3 sequences, 26% being singletons. Sequencing input: PBMCs. These TCRs come from a human donor in good health (CMV status not recorded). Some clones in this sample may be carry-over from other donors' samples.

In this sample, this clonotype turned up a few times. CDR3 coding DNA: TGTGCCAGCAGGGGACTAGCGGGAGACCACAATGAGCAGTTCTTC. It yields the protein CASRGLAGDHNEQFF. The chain carries TRBV6-6 and TRBJ2-1; 14 bases are shared with TRBD2. The CDR3 sequence is 15 residues long. J lost 5 bases, V lost 6 bases, and 3 bases had no gene match. In germline, CDR1 is MNHNY, CDR2 SVGAGI (reference sequence).

The chain carries TRBV29-1 and TRBJ1-4, with D possibly TRBD1 on 5 matching bases. CDR1 and CDR2 (germline): SQVTM, ANQGSEA. The CDR3 loop spans 14 amino acids. V was shortened by 4 bases and J by 5 bases, with 14 bases between the two germline ends. CDR3 sequence: CSVVHRGGNEKLFF. CDR3 DNA sequence: TGCAGCGTTGTTCACCGGGGGGGAAATGAAAAACTGTTTTTT.

This clonotype was detected a few times. The rearrangement links TRBV2 to TRBJ2-2; D not resolved. The ends were cut back, 7 bases at V and 7 bases at J, with 7 bases in the middle. Looked up from germline, CDR1 is SNHLY and CDR2 is FYNNEI. The CDR3 contains 11 residues. The CDR3 protein is CASNTYGELFF. CDR3 nucleotides: TGTGCCAGCAATACCTACGGGGAGCTGTTTTTT.

This clonotype was picked up many times. CDR3: CATSAPSGSYNEQFF. Written as DNA, the CDR3 is TGTGCCACCTCAGCACCTTCGGGCTCCTACAATGAGCAGTTCTTC. The chain couples TRBV6-5 to TRBJ2-1; no definite D call. The CDR3 covers 15 residues. Trimming removed 10 bases at V and 0 bases at J, with 16 bases between. Germline V gene lookup returns CDR1 MNHEY and CDR2 SVGAGI.

The chain is built from TRBV6-5 and TRBJ1-2; perhaps TRBD1 as D (5 bases). The CDR3 sequence is 13 residues long. Germline lookup yields CDR1 MNHEY and CDR2 SVGAGI. The ends were cut back, 2 bases at V and 8 bases at J, with 12 bases in the middle. For the CDR3, the DNA is TGTGCCAGCAGTTACGGGCCGGGGGACGGCTACACCTTC. It codes for CASSYGPGDGYTF.

The genes are TRBV7-9 and TRBJ2-1, with TRBD2 matching 7 bases. Germline V gene lookup returns CDR1 SEHNR and CDR2 FQNEAQ (reference sequence). Germline trimming cut 4 bases from V and 5 bases from J; bases unmatched to any gene: 5. This CDR3 contains 14 residues. The CDR3 spells CASSSGLGHNEQFF. The CDR3 region has the DNA TGTGCCAGCAGCTCTGGACTAGGCCACAATGAGCAGTTCTTC.

This rearrangement joins TRBV30 to TRBJ1-5; D is unclear. The CDR3 is 13 amino acids. V gave up 0 bases and J gave up 5 bases, with 8 bases separating them. Germline V lookup: CDR1 GTSNPN, CDR2 SVGIG (reference sequence). In DNA form, the CDR3 reads TGTGCCTGGAGTGTCGGGTCCGATCAGCCCCAGCATTTT. Translation: CAWSVGSDQPQHF.

The rearrangement links TRBV6-6 to TRBJ2-5; 9 bases are a match to TRBD1. CDR1 and CDR2 from the germline V gene are MNHNY and SVGAGI (reference sequence). The CDR3 extends over 17 amino acids. J was trimmed by 5 bases and V by 6 bases; bases with no gene match: 16. The CDR3 loop reads CASRTRDRENFVETQYF. Written as DNA, the CDR3 is TGTGCCAGCAGGACCCGGGACAGGGAAAATTTTGTGGAGACCCAGTACTTC.

This clonotype was observed a handful of times. The chain is built from TRBV23-1 and TRBJ2-7, with D perhaps matching TRBD1 (6 bases). TRBV23-1 is an ORF for which the function is uncertain. Trimming cost V 8 bases and J 2 bases, with 13 bases left between them. This CDR3 comprises 13 residues. For the CDR3, the DNA is TGCGCCAGCGCAGGGGTACCCCCCTACGAGCAGTACTTC. It specifies CASAGVPPYEQYF.

This clonotype was seen at least ten times. V and J are TRBV7-2 and TRBJ2-5, with D possibly being TRBD1 (6 bases). Germline CDR1 is SGHTA and CDR2 is FQGNSA. V lost 1 base and J lost 4, with 13 bases in between. CDR3 length: 15 residues. The CDR3 coding sequence is TGTGCCAGCAGCTTAGGAGGGGGACAAGCAGAGACCCAGTACTTC. Its translation is CASSLGGGQAETQYF. Together with reference TRBV7-2 and TRBJ2-5, the CDR3 gives the full variable domain: GAGVSQSPSNKVTEKGKDVELRCDPISGHTALYWYRQSLGQGLEFLIYFQGNSAPDKSGLPSDRFSAERTGGSVSTLTIQRTQQEDSAVYLCASSLGGGQAETQYFGPGTRLLVL.

In this sample, this clonotype turned up many times. The genes are TRBV11-3 and TRBJ2-1; 7 bases align to TRBD2. The CDR3 consists of 16 residues. The trim removed 4 bases at V and 1 base at J, leaving 7 bases unmatched. The V gene's germline CDR1 is SGHNT and CDR2 YENEEA. The CDR3 nucleotides read TGTGCCAGCAGCTATGGATTAGCGGGTTCCTACAATGAGCAGTTCTTC. As protein: CASSYGLAGSYNEQFF.

The gene calls are TRBV7-2 and TRBJ2-5; perhaps TRBD2 as D (6 bases). Germline V gene lookup returns CDR1 SGHTA and CDR2 FQGNSA. Between the trimmed V and J ends, which lost 1 base and 4 bases, there was a span of 16 bases. There are 16 residues in the CDR3. The CDR3 nucleotides read TGTGCCAGCAGCTTAGATTTGTGGGCCGGGAGAGAGACCCAGTACTTC. It is translated as CASSLDLWAGRETQYF.

The chain couples TRBV9 to TRBJ1-2; D gene unclear. The germline V and J ends were trimmed by 0 bases and 3 bases, with 6 bases remaining between them. The length of the CDR3 is 13 residues. The germline gives CDR1 SGDLS, CDR2 YYNGEE. The CDR3: CASSVEQDYGYTF. CDR3 nucleotide sequence: TGTGCCAGCAGCGTAGAACAAGACTATGGCTACACCTTC.

This clonotype has at least ten counts. CDR3 nucleotide sequence: TGTGCCAGCAGCCCCGAACAGGGGGGGTCGACTGAAGCTTTCTTT. This codes for CASSPEQGGSTEAFF. The chain carries TRBV7-2 and TRBJ1-1; 8 bases fit TRBD1. The CDR3 runs 15 residues. With 5 bases clipped from V and 5 bases from J, the junction kept 10 bases outside the gene matches. Germline CDR1 is SGHTA and CDR2 is FQGNSA. The variable domain in full, completed from reference TRBV7-2 and TRBJ1-1, reads GAGVSQSPSNKVTEKGKDVELRCDPISGHTALYWYRQSLGQGLEFLIYFQGNSAPDKSGLPSDRFSAERTGGSVSTLTIQRTQQEDSAVYLCASSPEQGGSTEAFFGQGTRLTVV.

The chain couples TRBV7-4 to TRBJ1-2; 8 bases are shared with TRBD1. CDR3 size: 15 residues. Germline V gene data show CDR1 as SGHVT and CDR2 as SQSDAQ. V gave up 3 bases and J gave up 1 base; unmatched junction bases: 4. The CDR3 is CASSFETGVNYGYTF. The CDR3, as DNA: TGTGCCAGCAGCTTTGAGACAGGGGTTAACTATGGCTACACCTTC.

This clonotype was recorded many times. This chain connects TRBV7-8 to TRBJ1-5; D perhaps matches TRBD1 (5 bases). The V end lost 1 base, the J end lost 2 bases, and 12 bases lay between the germline ends. The CDR3 loop spans 16 amino acids. Germline CDR1 is SGHVS and CDR2 is FQNEAQ. CDR3 nucleotide sequence: TGTGCCAGCAGCTTAGTCGGGGGAGAAGGCAATCAGCCCCAGCATTTT. Its protein is CASSLVGGEGNQPQHF. Full variable domain (remainder filled in from reference TRBV7-8 and TRBJ1-5): GAGVSQSPRYKVAKRGQDVALRCDPISGHVSLFWYQQALGQGPEFLTYFQNEAQLDKSGLPSDRFFAERPEGSVSTLKIQRTQQEDSAVYLCASSLVGGEGNQPQHFGDGTRLSIL.

The chain joins TRBV7-9 to TRBJ2-1; tentative D call: TRBD2 (6 bases). The CDR3 spans 12 residues. Germline loops: CDR1 SEHNR, CDR2 FQNEAQ (reference sequence). The V and J ends lost 6 bases and 8 bases respectively, with 11 bases between them. This CDR3 reads CASSGGSYEQFF. The CDR3 nucleotides are TGTGCCAGCAGTGGAGGGAGCTATGAGCAGTTCTTC.

The gene calls are TRBV6-1 and TRBJ2-1; 9 bases fit TRBD1. The CDR3 has 15 amino acids. In germline, CDR1 is MNHNS, CDR2 SASEGT. V was pared by 5 bases and J by 7 bases, with 9 bases of the junction left unmatched. CDR3 loop: CASSFGTGNRNEQFF. The CDR3 nucleotides read TGTGCCAGCAGTTTTGGGACAGGGAATCGAAATGAGCAGTTCTTC.

This clonotype was counted only a few times. The chain links TRBV7-7 to TRBJ1-6; TRBD1 is a possible D gene (5 bases). The CDR3 consists of 15 residues. V shed 4 bases and J shed 3 bases, with 10 bases lying between them. Germline V gene lookup returns CDR1 SSHAT and CDR2 FNYEAQ (reference sequence). The CDR3 region has the DNA TGTGCCAGCAGCTCAGGGACGGACTATAATTCACCCCTCCACTTT. Residues: CASSSGTDYNSPLHF. The whole variable domain, remainder taken from reference TRBV7-7 and TRBJ1-6, is GAGVSQSPRYKVTKRGQDVTLRCDPISSHATLYWYQQALGQGPEFLTYFNYEAQPDKSGLPSDRFSAERPEGSISTLTIQRTEQRDSAMYRCASSSGTDYNSPLHFGNGTRLTVT.